This TCR beta chain was sequenced in a study of shared T cell receptors in the human thymus. Germline trimming cut 6 bases from V and 10 bases from J; bases unmatched to any gene: 12. The CDR3 is 15 residues long. Germline V CDR1 and CDR2: MDHEN, SYDVKM. Some clones are missing from TCRdb's copy, which holds only in-frame ones; the method was immunoSEQ multiplex PCR. Here the sample spans more than 550,000 clones, over 75% being singletons. These data were also reused for a study on human thymus T cells. That source adds: In corrective heart surgery, resections were taken, and these provided the thymus tissue.

Sequencing was performed on thymocytes. The chain employs TRBV28 and TRBJ2-1; 10 bases are a match to TRBD1. The receptor was isolated from a boy in the first two years of life with a congenital heart defect. CDR3 coding DNA: TGTGCCAGCAGACCGATTCGGGGGACAGGGGTAGAGCAGTTCTTC. This sequence encodes CASRPIRGTGVEQFF.